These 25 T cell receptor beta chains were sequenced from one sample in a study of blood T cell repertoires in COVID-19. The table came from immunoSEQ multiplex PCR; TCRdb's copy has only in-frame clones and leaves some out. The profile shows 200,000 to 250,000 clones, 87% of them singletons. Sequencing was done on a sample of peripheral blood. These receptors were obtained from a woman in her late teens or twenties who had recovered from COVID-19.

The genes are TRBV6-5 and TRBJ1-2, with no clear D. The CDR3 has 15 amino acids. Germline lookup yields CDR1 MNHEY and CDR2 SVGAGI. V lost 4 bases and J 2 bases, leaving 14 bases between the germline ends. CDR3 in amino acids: CASSSPEPLNYGYTF. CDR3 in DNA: TGTGCCAGCAGTTCCCCAGAACCCTTGAACTATGGCTACACCTTC.

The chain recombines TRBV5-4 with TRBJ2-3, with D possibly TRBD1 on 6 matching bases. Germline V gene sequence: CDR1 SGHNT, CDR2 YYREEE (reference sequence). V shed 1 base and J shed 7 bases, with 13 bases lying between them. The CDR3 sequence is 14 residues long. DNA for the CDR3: TGTGCCAGCAGCTTGACAGGGAGCGCGCATACGCAGTATTTT. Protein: CASSLTGSAHTQYF.

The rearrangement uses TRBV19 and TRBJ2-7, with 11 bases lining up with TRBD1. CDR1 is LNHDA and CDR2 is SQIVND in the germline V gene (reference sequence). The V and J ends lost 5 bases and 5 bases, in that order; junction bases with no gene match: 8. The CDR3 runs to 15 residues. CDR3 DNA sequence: TGTGCCAGTAGTCCATGGACAGGGGGCTTGGACGAGCAGTACTTC. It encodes CASSPWTGGLDEQYF.

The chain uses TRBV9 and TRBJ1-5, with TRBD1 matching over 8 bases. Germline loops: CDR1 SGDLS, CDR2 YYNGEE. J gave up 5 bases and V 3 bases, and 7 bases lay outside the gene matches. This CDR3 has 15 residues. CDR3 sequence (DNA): TGTGCCAGCAGCGCCCTAGACAGGGGCGATCAGCCCCAGCATTTT. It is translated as CASSALDRGDQPQHF. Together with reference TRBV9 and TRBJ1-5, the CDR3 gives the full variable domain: DSGVTQTPKHLITATGQRVTLRCSPRSGDLSVYWYQQSLDQGLQFLIQYYNGEERAKGNILERFSAQQFPDLHSELNLSSLELGDSALYFCASSALDRGDQPQHFGDGTRLSIL.

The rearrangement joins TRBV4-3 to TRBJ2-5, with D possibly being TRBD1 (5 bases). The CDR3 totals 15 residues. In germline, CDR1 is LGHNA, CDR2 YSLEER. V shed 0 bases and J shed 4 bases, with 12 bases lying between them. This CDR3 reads CASSQDRRDGETQYF. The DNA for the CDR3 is TGCGCCAGCAGCCAAGATCGCAGGGATGGAGAGACCCAGTACTTC.

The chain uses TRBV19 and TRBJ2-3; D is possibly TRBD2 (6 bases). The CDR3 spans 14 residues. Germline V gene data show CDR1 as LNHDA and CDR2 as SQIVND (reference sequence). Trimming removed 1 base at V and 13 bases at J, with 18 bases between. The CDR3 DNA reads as TGTGCCAGTAGTATAGGGCCCTTGGGACCGGGGGAGTATTTT. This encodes CASSIGPLGPGEYF.

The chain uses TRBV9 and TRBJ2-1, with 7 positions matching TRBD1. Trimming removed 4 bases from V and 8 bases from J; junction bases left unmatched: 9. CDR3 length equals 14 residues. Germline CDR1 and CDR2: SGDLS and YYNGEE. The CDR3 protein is CASSPETGYDEQFF. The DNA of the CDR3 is TGTGCCAGCAGCCCAGAGACAGGGTACGATGAGCAGTTCTTC. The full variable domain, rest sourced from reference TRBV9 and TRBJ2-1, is DSGVTQTPKHLITATGQRVTLRCSPRSGDLSVYWYQQSLDQGLQFLIQYYNGEERAKGNILERFSAQQFPDLHSELNLSSLELGDSALYFCASSPETGYDEQFFGPGTRLTVL.

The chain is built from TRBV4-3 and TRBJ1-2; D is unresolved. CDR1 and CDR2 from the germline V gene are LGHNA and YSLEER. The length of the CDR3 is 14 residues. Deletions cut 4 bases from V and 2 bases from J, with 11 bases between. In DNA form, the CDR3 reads TGCGCCAGCAGCCCCTTCCAACAGAACTATGGCTACACCTTC. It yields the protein CASSPFQQNYGYTF.

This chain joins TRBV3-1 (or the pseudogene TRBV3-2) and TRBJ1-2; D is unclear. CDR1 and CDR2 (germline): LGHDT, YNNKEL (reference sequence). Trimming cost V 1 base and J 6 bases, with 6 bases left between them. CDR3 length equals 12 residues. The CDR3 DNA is TGTGCCAGCAGCCAAGGTCCTAATGGCTACACCTTC. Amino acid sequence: CASSQGPNGYTF.

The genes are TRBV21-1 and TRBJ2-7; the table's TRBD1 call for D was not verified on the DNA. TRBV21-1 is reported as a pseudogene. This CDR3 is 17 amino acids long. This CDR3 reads CASYRRTGGYNSYEQYF. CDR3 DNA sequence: TGTGCCAGCTACAGAAGAACAGGGGGCTACAACTCCTACGAGCAGTACTTC.

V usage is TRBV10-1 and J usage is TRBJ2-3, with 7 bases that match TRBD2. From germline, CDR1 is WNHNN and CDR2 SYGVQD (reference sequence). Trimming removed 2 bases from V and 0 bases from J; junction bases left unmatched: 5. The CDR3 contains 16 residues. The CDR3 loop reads CASSELSGHSTDTQYF. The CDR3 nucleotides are TGCGCCAGCAGTGAGCTTAGCGGGCACAGCACAGATACGCAGTATTTT.

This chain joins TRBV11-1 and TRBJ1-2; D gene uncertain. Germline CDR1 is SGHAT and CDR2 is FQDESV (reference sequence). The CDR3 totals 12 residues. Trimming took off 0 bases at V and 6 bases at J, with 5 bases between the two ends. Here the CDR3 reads CASSLAQNGYTF. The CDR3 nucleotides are TGTGCCAGCAGCTTAGCCCAGAATGGCTACACCTTC.

As DNA, the CDR3 is TGTGCCAGCAGCCCTAGCGGGGAAGAGACCCAGTACTTC. Protein: CASSPSGEETQYF. The J gene is TRBJ2-5, the V gene TRBV13; 9 bases line up with TRBD2. The V and J ends lost 5 bases and 3 bases, in that order; junction bases with no gene match: 1. The V gene's germline CDR1 is PRHDT and CDR2 FYEKMQ (reference sequence). CDR3 size: 13 residues.

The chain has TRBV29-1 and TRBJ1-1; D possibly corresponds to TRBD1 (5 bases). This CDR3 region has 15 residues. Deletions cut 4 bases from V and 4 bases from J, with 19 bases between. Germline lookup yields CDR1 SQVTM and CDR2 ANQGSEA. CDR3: CSVVPPGSFRTEAFF. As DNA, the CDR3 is TGCAGCGTTGTCCCCCCAGGGTCATTCCGCACTGAAGCTTTCTTT. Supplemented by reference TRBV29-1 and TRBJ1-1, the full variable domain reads SAVISQKPSRDICQRGTSLTIQCQVDSQVTMMFWYRQQPGQSLTLIATANQGSEATYESGFVIDKFPISRPNLTFSTLTVSNMSPEDSSIYLCSVVPPGSFRTEAFFGQGTRLTVV.

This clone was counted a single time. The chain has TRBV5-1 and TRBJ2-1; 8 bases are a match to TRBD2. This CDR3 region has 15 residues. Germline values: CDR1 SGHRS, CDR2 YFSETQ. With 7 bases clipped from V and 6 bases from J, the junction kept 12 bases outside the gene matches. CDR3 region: CASQTGTSNRNEQFF. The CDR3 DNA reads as TGCGCCAGCCAAACCGGGACTAGTAACCGCAATGAGCAGTTCTTC. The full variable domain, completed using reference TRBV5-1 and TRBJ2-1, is KAGVTQTPRYLIKTRGQQVTLSCSPISGHRSVSWYQQTPGQGLQFLFEYFSETQRNKGNFPGRFSGRQFSNSRSEMNVSTLELGDSALYLCASQTGTSNRNEQFFGPGTRLTVL.

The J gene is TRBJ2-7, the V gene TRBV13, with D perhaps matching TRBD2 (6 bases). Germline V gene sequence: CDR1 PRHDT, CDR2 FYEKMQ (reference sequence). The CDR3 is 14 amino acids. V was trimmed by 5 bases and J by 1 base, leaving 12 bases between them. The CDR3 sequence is CASSPGGTSYEQYF. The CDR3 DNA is TGTGCCAGCAGCCCCGGCGGGACGTCCTACGAGCAGTACTTC.

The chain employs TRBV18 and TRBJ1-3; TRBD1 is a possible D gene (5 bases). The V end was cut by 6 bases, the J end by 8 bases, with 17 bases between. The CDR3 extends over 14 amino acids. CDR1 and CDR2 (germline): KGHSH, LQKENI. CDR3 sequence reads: CASSLDVGGDTIYF. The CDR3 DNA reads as TGTGCCAGCTCGCTCGACGTCGGGGGAGACACCATATATTTT.

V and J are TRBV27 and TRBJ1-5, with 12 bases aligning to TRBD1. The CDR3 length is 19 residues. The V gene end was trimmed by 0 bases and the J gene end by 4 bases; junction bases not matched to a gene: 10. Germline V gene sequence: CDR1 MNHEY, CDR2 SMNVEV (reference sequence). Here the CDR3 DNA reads TGTGCCAGCAGTTTATCCGTCCCGGGACAGGGGGCTGGGAATCAGCCCCAGCATTTT. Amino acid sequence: CASSLSVPGQGAGNQPQHF.

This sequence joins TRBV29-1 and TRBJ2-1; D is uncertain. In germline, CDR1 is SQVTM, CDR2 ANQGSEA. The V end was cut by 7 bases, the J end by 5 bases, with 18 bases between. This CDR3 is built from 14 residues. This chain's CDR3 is CSDTTAGWHNEQFF. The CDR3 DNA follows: TGCAGCGATACAACAGCTGGTTGGCACAATGAGCAGTTCTTC.

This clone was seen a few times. The CDR3 spells CSVGQGYNEQFF. The DNA for the CDR3 is TGCAGCGTTGGACAGGGGTACAATGAGCAGTTCTTC. The V gene is TRBV29-1, the J gene TRBJ2-1, with 8 bases that match TRBD1. The CDR3 has 12 residues. Unmatched junction bases numbered 0, after V lost 4 bases and J lost 4 bases. CDR1 SQVTM and CDR2 ANQGSEA come from the germline V gene.

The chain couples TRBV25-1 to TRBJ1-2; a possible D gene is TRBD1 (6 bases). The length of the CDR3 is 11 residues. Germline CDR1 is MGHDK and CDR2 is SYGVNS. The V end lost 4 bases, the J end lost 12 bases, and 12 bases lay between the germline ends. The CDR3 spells CASSVQGWNTF. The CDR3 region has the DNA TGTGCCAGCAGTGTACAGGGATGGAACACCTTC.

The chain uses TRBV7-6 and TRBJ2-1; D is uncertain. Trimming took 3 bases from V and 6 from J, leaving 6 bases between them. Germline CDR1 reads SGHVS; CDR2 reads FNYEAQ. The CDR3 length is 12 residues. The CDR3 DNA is TGTGCCAGCAGCTTGACTGCCAATGAGCAGTTCTTC. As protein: CASSLTANEQFF.

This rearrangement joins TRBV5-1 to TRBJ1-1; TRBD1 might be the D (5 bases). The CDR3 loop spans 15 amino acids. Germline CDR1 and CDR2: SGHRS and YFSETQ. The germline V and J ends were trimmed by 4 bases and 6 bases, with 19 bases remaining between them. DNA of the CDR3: TGCGCCAGCAGCGGTCTGGCCCCCAAGGGGTCTGAAGCTTTCTTT. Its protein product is CASSGLAPKGSEAFF. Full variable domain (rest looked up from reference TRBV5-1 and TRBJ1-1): KAGVTQTPRYLIKTRGQQVTLSCSPISGHRSVSWYQQTPGQGLQFLFEYFSETQRNKGNFPGRFSGRQFSNSRSEMNVSTLELGDSALYLCASSGLAPKGSEAFFGQGTRLTVV.

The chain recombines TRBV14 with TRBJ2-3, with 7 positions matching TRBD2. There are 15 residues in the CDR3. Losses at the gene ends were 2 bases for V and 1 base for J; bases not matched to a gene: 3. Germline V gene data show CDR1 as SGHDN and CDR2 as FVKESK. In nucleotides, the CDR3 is TGTGCCAGCAGCCAATTTACTAGCGGCACAGATACGCAGTATTTT. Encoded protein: CASSQFTSGTDTQYF. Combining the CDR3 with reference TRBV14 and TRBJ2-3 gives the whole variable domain EAGVTQFPSHSVIEKGQTVTLRCDPISGHDNLYWYRRVMGKEIKFLLHFVKESKQDESGMPNNRFLAERTGGTYSTLKVQPAELEDSGVYFCASSQFTSGTDTQYFGPGTRLTVL.

The CDR3 DNA reads as TGTGCCAGCAGCCACCCCCGAGCAACTAATGAAAAACTGTTTTTT. It yields the protein CASSHPRATNEKLFF. This chain joins TRBV4-2 and TRBJ1-4, with unresolved D. V dropped 3 bases and J dropped 0 bases, with 8 bases sitting between them. Germline V lookup: CDR1 LGHNA, CDR2 YNFKEQ. The CDR3 sequence is 15 residues long.